The clone carrying this T cell receptor (beta chain) showed up just a few times. TCRdb re-derived calls from the 5' RACE reads in MiXCR, one entry per CDR3 protein. The sample lists some 460,000 distinct CDR3 sequences, 11% to 15% occurring once. The data originate from a study of identical twins. Healthy Caucasian individuals made up all the donors. This CDR3 region has 15 residues. V shed 0 bases and J shed 2 bases, with 11 bases lying between them. The V gene's germline CDR1 is SGHRS and CDR2 YFSETQ. Separately, the same data were catalogued under a study of yellow fever vaccine responses in identical twins. That source adds: Twins' T cell vaccine responses reportedly looked partly convergent, partly personalized.

This receptor was obtained from a woman between 18 and 30 years old in good health. The chain couples TRBV5-1 to TRBJ2-5, with a possible D match to TRBD1 (5 bases). Sequencing was done on a sample of CD4+ T cells sorted from blood. DNA for the CDR3: TGCGCCAGCAGCTTGGCCGTGAGACAGCAAGAGACCCAGTACTTC. It translates to CASSLAVRQQETQYF. Combining the CDR3 with reference TRBV5-1 and TRBJ2-5 gives the whole variable domain KAGVTQTPRYLIKTRGQQVTLSCSPISGHRSVSWYQQTPGQGLQFLFEYFSETQRNKGNFPGRFSGRQFSNSRSEMNVSTLELGDSALYLCASSLAVRQQETQYFGPGTRLLVL.